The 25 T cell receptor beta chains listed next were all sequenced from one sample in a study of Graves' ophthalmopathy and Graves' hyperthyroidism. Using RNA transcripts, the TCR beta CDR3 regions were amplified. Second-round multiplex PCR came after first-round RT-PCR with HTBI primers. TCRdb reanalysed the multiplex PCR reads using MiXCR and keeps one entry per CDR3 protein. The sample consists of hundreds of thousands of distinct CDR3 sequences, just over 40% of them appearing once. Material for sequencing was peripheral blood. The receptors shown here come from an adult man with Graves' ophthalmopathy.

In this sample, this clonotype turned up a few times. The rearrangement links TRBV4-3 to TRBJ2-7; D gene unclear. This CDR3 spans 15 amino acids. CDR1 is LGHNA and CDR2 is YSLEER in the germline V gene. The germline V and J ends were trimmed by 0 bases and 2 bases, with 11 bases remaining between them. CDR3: CASSQDQATAYEQYF. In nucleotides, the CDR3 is TGCGCCAGCAGCCAAGATCAGGCCACCGCCTACGAGCAGTACTTC.

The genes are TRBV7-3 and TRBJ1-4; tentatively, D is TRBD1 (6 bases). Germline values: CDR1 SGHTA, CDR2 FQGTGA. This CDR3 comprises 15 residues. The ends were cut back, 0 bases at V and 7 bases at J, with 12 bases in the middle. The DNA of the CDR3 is TGTGCCAGCAGCTTAACTGGGGGCAGGGGTGAAAAACTGTTTTTT. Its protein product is CASSLTGGRGEKLFF. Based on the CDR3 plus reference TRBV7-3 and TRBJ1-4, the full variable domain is GAGVSQTPSNKVTEKGKYVELRCDPISGHTALYWYRQSLGQGPEFLIYFQGTGAADDSGLPNDRFFAVRPEGSVSTLKIQRTERGDSAVYLCASSLTGGRGEKLFFGSGTQLSVL.

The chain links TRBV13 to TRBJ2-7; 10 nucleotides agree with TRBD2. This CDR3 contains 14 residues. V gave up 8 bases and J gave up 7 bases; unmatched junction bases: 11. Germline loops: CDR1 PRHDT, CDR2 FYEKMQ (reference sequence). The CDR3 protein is CASGKLAGRREQYF. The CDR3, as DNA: TGTGCCAGCGGCAAACTAGCGGGACGGCGGGAGCAGTACTTC. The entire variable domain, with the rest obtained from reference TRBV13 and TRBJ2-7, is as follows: AAGVIQSPRHLIKEKRETATLKCYPIPRHDTVYWYQQGPGQDPQFLISFYEKMQSDKGSIPDRFSAQQFSDYHSELNMSSLELGDSALYFCASGKLAGRREQYFGPGTRLTVT.

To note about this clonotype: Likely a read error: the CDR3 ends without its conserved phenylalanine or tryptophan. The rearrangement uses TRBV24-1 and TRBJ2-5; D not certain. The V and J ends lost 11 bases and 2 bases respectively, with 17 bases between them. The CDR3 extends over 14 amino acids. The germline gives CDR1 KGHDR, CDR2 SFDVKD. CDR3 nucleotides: TGTGCCAGCTCTCGGAGTCCCCATCAAGAGACCCAGTACCTC. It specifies CASSRSPHQETQYL.

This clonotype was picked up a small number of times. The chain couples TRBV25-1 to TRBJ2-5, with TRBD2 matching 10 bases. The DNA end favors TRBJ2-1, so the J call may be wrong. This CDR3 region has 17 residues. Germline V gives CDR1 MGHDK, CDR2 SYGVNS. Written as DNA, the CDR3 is TGTGCCAGCAGTGATCTAAGCGGGGGGGGGCTAAGGGATGAGCAGTTCTTC. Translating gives CASSDLSGGGLRDEQFF.

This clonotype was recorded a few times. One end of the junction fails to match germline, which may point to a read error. This chain's CDR3 is CASSLTILRAGGHYGYTF. The DNA of the CDR3 is TGCGCCAGCAGCCTCACTATCTTGAGGGCCGGTGGACACTATGGCTACACCTTC. The chain joins TRBV2 to TRBJ1-2; D is uncertain. This CDR3 region has 18 residues. Per germline, CDR1 SNHLY and CDR2 FYNNEI.

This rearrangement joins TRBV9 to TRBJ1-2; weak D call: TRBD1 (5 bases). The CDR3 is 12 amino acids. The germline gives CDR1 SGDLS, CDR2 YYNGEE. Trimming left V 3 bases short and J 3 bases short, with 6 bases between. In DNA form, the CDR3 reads TGTGCCAGCAGCGGGGACTACTATGGCTACACCTTC. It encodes CASSGDYYGYTF.

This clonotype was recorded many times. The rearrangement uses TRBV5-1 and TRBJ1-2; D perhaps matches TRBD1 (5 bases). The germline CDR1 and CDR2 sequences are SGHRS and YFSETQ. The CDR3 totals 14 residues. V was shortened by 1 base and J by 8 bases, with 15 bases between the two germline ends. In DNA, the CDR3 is TGCGCCAGCAGCTTGTCGTCGGGGGTTTACGGCTACACCTTC. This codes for CASSLSSGVYGYTF.

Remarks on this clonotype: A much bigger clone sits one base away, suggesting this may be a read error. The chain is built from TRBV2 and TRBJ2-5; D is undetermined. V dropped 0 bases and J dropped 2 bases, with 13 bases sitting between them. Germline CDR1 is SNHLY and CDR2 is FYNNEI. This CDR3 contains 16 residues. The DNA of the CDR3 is TGTGCCAGCAGTGAAGCGAGGTTAGCAGCGCAAGAGACCCAGTACTTC. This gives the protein CASSEARLAAQETQYF.

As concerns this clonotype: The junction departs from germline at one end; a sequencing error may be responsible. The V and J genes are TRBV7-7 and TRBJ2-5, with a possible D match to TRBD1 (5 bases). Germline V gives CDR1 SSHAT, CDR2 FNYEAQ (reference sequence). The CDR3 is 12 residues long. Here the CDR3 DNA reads TGTGCTAGCAGCAGGGCAGAGGAGACCCAGTACTTC. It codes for CASSRAEETQYF.

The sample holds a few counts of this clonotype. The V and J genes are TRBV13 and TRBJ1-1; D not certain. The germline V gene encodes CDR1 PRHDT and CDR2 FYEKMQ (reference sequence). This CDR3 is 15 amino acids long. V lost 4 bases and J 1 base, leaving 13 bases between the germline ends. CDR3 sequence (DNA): TGTGCCAGCAGCTATGCGCCGGGAGGGAACACTGAAGCTTTCTTT. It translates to CASSYAPGGNTEAFF.

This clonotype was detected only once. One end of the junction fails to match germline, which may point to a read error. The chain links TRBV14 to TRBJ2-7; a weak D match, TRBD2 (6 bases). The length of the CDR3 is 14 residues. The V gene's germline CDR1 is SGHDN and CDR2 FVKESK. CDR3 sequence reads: CASSQWGDSYEQCF. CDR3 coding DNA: TGTGCCAGCAGCCAGTGGGGGGATTCCTACGAGCAGTGCTTC.

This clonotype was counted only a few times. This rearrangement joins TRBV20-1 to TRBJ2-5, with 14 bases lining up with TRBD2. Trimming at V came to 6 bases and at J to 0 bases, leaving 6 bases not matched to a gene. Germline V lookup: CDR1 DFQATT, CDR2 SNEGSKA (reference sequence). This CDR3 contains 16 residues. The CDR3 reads CSASGTSGGNQETQYF. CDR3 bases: TGCAGTGCATCCGGGACTAGCGGGGGTAACCAAGAGACCCAGTACTTC.

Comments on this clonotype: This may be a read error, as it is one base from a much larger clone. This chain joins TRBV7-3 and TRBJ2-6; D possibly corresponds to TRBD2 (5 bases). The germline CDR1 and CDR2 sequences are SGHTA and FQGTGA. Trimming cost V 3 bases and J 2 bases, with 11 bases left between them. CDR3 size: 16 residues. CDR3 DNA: TGTGCCAGCAGCTTTCAGGAGAGGGCTGGGGCCAACGTCCTGACTTTC. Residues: CASSFQERAGANVLTF.

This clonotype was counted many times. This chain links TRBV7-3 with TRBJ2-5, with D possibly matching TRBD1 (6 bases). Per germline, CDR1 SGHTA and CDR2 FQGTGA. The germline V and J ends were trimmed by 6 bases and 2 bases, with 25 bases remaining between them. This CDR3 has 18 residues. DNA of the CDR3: TGTGCCAGCAGACTCGAGGGACATTTTCCCGTTCTTCAAGAGACCCAGTACTTC. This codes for CASRLEGHFPVLQETQYF.

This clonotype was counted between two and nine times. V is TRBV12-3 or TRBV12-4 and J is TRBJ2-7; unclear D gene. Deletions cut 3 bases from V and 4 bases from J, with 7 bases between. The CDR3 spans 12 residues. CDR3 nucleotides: TGTGCCAGCAGTTTCAGAATTTACGAGCAGTACTTC. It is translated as CASSFRIYEQYF.

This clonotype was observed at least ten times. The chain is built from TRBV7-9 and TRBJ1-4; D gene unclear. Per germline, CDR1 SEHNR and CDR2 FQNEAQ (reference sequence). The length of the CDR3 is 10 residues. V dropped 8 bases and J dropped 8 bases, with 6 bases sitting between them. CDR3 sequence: CASEREKLFF. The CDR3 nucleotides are TGTGCCAGCGAAAGAGAAAAACTGTTTTTT.

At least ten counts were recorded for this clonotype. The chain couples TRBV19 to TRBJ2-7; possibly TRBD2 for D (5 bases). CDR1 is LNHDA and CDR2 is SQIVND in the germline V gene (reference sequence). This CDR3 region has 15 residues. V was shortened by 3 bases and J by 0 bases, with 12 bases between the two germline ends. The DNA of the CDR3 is TGTGCCAGTAGTATTGAGGCGGGCCGCTCCTACGAGCAGTACTTC. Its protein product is CASSIEAGRSYEQYF.

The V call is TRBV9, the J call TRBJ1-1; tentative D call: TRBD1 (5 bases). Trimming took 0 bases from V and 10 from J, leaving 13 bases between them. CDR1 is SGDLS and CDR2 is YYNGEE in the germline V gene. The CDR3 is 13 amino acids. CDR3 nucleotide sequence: TGTGCCAGCAGCGTAGGGCAGGGCCCTGCAGCTTTCTTT. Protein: CASSVGQGPAAFF.

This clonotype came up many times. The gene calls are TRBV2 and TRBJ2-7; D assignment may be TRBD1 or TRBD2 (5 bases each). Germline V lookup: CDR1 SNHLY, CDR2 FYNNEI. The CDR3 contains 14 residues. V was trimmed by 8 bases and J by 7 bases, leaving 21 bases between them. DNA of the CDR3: TGTGCCAGCGGAGGAGTGGACTTACCAGGGGAGCAGTACTTC. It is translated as CASGGVDLPGEQYF.

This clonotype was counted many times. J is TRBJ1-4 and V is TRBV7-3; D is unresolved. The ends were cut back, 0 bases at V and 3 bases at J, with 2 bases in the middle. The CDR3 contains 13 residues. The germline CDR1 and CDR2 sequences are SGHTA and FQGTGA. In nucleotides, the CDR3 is TGTGCCAGCAGCTTAACCCCTAATGAAAAACTGTTTTTT. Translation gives CASSLTPNEKLFF.

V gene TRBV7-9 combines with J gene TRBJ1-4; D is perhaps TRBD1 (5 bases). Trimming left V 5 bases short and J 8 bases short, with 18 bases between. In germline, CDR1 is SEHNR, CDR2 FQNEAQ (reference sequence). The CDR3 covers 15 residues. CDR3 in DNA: TGTGCCAGCAGCCCGACAGAGGGCAGAGGGGAAAAACTGTTTTTT. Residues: CASSPTEGRGEKLFF.

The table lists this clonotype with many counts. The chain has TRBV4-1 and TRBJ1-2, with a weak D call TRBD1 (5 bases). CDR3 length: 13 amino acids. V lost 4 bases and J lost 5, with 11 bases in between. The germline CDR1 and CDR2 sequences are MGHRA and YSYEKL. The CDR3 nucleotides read TGCGCCAGCAGCCGACGACAGTTTTATGGCTACACCTTC. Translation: CASSRRQFYGYTF.

CDR3 nucleotide sequence: TGTGCCATCAGTCAGTTAGCGGGGGATGAAAAACTGTTTTTT. Protein sequence: CAISQLAGDEKLFF. The chain joins TRBV10-3 to TRBJ1-4; a weak D match, TRBD1 (5 bases). The germline gives CDR1 ENHRY, CDR2 SYGVKD. V shed 5 bases and J shed 6 bases, with 13 bases lying between them. The CDR3 is 14 amino acids.

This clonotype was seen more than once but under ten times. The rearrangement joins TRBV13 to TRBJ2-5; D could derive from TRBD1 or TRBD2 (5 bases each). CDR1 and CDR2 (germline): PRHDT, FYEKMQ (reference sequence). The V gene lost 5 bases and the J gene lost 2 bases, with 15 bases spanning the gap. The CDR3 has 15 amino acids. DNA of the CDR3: TGTGCCAGCAGCGCAGGGACGGCCGAACAAGAGACCCAGTACTTC. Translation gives CASSAGTAEQETQYF.